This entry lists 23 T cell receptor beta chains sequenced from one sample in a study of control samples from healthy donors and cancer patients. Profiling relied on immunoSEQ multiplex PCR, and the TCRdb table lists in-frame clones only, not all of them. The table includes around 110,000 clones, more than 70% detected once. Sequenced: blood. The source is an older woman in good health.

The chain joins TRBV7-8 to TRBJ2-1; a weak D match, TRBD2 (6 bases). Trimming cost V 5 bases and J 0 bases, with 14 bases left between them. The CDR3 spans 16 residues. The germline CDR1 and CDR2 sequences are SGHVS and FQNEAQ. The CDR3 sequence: CASSLKDYSSYNEQFF. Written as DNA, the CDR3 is TGTGCCAGCAGCCTTAAGGACTACTCCTCCTACAATGAGCAGTTCTTC.

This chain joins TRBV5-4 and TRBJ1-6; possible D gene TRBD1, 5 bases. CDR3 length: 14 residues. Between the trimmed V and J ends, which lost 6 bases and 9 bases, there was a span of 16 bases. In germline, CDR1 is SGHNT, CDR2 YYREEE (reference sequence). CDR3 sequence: CASTSRRGGSPLHF. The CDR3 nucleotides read TGTGCCAGCACCTCTAGAAGGGGAGGTTCACCCCTCCACTTT.

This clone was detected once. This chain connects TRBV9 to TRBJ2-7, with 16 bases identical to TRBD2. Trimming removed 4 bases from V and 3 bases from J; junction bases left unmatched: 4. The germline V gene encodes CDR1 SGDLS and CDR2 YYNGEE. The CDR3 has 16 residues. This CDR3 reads CASSSGTSGGVYEQYF. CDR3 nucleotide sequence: TGTGCCAGCAGCTCCGGGACTAGCGGGGGGGTCTACGAGCAGTACTTC. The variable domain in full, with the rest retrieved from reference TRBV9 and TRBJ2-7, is DSGVTQTPKHLITATGQRVTLRCSPRSGDLSVYWYQQSLDQGLQFLIQYYNGEERAKGNILERFSAQQFPDLHSELNLSSLELGDSALYFCASSSGTSGGVYEQYFGPGTRLTVT.

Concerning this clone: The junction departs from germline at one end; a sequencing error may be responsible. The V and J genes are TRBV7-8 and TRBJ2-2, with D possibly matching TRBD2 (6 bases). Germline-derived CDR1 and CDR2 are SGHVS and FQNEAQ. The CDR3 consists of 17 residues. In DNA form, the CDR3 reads TGTGCCAGCACACACACATTCGGGACTCCGAAAACCGGGGAGCTGTTTTTT. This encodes CASTHTFGTPKTGELFF.

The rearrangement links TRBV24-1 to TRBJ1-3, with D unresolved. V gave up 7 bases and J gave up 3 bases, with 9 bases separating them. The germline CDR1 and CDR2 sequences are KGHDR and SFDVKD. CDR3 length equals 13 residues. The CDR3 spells CATREGSGNTIYF. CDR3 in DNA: TGTGCCACCAGAGAAGGCAGTGGAAACACCATATATTTT.

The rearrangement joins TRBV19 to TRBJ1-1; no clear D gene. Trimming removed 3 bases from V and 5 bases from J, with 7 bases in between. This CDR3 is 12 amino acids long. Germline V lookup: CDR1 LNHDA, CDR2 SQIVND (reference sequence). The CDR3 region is CASSMGRTEAFF. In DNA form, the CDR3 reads TGTGCCAGTAGTATGGGGAGAACTGAAGCTTTCTTT.

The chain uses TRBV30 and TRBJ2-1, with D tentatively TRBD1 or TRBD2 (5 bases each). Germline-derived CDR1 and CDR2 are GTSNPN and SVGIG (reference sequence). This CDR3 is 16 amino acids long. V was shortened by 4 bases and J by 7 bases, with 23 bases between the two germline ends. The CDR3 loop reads CAWTPRGPGRHNEQFF. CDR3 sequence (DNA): TGTGCCTGGACTCCCCGGGGCCCAGGGCGCCATAATGAGCAGTTCTTC.

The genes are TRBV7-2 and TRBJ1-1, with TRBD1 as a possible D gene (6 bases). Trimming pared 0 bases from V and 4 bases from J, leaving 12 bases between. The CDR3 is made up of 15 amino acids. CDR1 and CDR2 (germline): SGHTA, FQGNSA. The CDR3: CASSLAGGGITEAFF. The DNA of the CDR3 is TGTGCCAGCAGCTTAGCCGGTGGGGGCATCACTGAAGCTTTCTTT.

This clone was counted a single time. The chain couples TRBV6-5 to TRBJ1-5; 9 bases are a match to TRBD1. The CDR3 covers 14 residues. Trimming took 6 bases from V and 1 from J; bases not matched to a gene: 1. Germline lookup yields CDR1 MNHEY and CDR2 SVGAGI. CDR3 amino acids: CASSGQGSNQPQHF. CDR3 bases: TGTGCCAGCAGCGGACAGGGGAGCAATCAGCCCCAGCATTTT.

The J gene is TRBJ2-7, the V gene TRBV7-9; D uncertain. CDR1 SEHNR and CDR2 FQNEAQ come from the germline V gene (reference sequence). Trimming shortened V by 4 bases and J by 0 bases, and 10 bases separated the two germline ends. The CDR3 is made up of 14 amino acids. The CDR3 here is CASSSAGASYEQYF. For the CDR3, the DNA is TGTGCCAGCAGCTCGGCAGGCGCCTCCTACGAGCAGTACTTC.

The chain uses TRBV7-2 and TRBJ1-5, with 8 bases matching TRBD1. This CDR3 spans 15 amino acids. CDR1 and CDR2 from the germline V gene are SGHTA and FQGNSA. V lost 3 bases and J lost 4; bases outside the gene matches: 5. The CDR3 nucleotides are TGTGCCAGCAGCTTGGACAGGGTGGGGAATCAGCCCCAGCATTTT. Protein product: CASSLDRVGNQPQHF.

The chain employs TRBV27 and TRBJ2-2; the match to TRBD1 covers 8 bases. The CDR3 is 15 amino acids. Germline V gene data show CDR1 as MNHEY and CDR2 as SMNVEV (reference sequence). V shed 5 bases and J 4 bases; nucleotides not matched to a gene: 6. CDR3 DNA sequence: TGTGCCAGCAGTCTGGACAGGGTTGGCACCGGGGAGCTGTTTTTT. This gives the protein CASSLDRVGTGELFF.

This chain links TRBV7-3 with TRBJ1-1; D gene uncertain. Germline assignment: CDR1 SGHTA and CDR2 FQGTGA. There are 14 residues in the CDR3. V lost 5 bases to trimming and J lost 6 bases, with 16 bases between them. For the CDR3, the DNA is TGTGCCAGCAGCCTGGCGGGAGGTAGCCCTGAAGCTTTCTTT. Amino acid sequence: CASSLAGGSPEAFF.

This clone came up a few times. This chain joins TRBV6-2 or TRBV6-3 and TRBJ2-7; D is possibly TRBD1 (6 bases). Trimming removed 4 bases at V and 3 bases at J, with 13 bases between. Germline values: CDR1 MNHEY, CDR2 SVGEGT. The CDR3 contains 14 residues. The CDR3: CASSSDVGGYEQYF. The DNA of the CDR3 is TGTGCCAGCAGTTCGGACGTAGGGGGCTACGAGCAGTACTTC.

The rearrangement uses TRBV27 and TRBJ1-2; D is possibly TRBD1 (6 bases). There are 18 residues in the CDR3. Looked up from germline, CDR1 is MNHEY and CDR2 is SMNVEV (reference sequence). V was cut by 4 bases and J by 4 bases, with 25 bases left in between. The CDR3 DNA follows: TGTGCCAGCAGTTCCCTCGCATTGGGGGCCCGGGAGGGCTATGGCTACACCTTC. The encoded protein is CASSSLALGAREGYGYTF.

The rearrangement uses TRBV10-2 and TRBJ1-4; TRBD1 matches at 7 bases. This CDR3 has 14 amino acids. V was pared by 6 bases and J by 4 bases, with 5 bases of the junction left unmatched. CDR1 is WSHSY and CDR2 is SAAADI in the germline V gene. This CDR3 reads CASSAGGGNEKLFF. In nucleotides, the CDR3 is TGCGCCAGCAGCGCAGGGGGGGGTAATGAAAAACTGTTTTTT.

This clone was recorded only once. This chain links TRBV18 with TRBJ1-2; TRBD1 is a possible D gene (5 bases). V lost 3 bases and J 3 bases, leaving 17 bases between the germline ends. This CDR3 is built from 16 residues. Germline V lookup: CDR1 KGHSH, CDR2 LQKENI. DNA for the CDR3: TGTGCCAGCTCACCGGGGGGTCACAGGACCTACTATGGCTACACCTTC. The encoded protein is CASSPGGHRTYYGYTF.

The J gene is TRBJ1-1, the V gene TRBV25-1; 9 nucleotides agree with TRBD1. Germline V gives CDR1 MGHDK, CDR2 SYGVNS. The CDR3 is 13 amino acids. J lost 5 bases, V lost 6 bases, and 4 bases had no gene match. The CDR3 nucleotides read TGTGCCAGCAGCAAGACAGGGGGGACTGAAGCTTTCTTT. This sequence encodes CASSKTGGTEAFF. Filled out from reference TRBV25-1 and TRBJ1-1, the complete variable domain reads EADIYQTPRYLVIGTGKKITLECSQTMGHDKMYWYQQDPGMELHLIHYSYGVNSTEKGDLSSESTVSRIRTEHFPLTLESARPSHTSQYLCASSKTGGTEAFFGQGTRLTVV.

CDR3 sequence (DNA): TGTGCCAGCAGCTTAGGGACCGCGGGGGAGCAGTACTTC. Translation gives CASSLGTAGEQYF. The rearrangement uses TRBV11-2 and TRBJ2-7; D might be TRBD2 (6 bases). The CDR3 runs to 13 residues. Trimming left V 1 base short and J 7 bases short, with 11 bases between. The germline V gene encodes CDR1 SGHAT and CDR2 FQNNGV.

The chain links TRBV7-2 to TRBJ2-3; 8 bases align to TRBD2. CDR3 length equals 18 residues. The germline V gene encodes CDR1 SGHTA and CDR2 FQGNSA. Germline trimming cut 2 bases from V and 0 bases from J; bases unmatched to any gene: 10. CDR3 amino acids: CASSLIPAGVTSTDTQYF. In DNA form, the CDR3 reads TGTGCCAGCAGCTTAATTCCAGCGGGGGTAACTAGCACAGATACGCAGTATTTT.

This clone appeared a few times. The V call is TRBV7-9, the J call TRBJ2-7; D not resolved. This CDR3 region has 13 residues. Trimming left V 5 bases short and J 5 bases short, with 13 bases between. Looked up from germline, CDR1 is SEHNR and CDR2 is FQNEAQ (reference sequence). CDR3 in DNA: TGTGCCAGCAGCCCCCCCCTGCACGACGAGCAGTACTTC. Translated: CASSPPLHDEQYF.

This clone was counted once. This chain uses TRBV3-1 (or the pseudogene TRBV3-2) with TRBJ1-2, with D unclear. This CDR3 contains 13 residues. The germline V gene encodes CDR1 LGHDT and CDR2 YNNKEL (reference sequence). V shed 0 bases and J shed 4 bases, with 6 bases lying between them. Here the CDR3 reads CASSQDSSYGYTF. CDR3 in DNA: TGTGCCAGCAGCCAAGATTCCAGCTATGGCTACACCTTC.

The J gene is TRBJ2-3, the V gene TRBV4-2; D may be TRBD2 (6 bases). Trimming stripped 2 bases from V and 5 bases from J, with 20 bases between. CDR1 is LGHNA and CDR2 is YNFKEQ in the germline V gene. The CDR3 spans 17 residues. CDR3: CASSQSGGLLTGDTQYF. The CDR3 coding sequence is TGTGCCAGCAGCCAATCCGGGGGACTCCTTACTGGAGATACGCAGTATTTT.